This T cell receptor beta chain is from a study of Ad26.COV2.S vaccination and SARS-CoV-2 variants. Study conclusions and caveats: Substantial breadth was reported for post-vaccination spike-specific CD8+ and CD4+ T cells.

Assay: immunoSEQ multiplex PCR; the TCRdb copy retains only in-frame clones and omits some. The sample consists of 430,000 or so clones, about nine tenths of them appearing once. Trimming shortened V by 6 bases and J by 2 bases, and 10 bases separated the two germline ends. The CDR3 runs 12 residues. Germline lookup yields CDR1 SQVTM and CDR2 ANQGSEA. Treatment described: roughly 18 received Ad26.COV2.S at low or high dose, single or two shots; several received placebo; per-sample allocation not given. The study sampled participants on day 63 after the first vaccine or placebo injection. The vaccine antigen was prefusion-stabilized Wuhan SARS-CoV-2 spike. Comments on this clone: Its specificity is not known.

The source material was peripheral blood, sampled in a trial of Ad26.COV2.S vaccine versus placebo. This clonotype originated in a person aged 18-65 years who received the Ad26.COV2.S COVID-19 vaccine or a placebo. The chain has TRBV29-1 and TRBJ1-1; the D is unclear. CDR3: CSVPGQNTEAFF. Here the CDR3 DNA reads TGCAGCGTCCCGGGCCAAAACACTGAAGCTTTCTTT.